These T cell receptor beta chains were read from a single sample in a study of early T cells in non-severe SARS-CoV-2 infection. TCRdb analysed the 5' RACE reads with MiXCR anew, one entry per CDR3 protein. The sample carries tens of thousands of distinct CDR3 sequences, approximately 9% recorded once. This material consisted of whole blood, taken at baseline. Receptors were obtained from an adult who was a healthcare worker with PCR-confirmed SARS-CoV-2 infection or an uninfected control (not recorded which). Each CDR3 is given with its conserved first and last residue. D genes are given only for firm matches. Rows may omit the clone size; those that give it use once, few, many or a size class.

>TRBV18|TRBJ1-2|.|few|16
TGTGCCAGCTCACCACCGAGCATTAGGGGCTCCTATGGCTACACCTTC
CASSPPSIRGSYGYTF
>TRBV28|TRBJ1-2|.|.|12
TGTGCCAGCAGTTCCACCGTCAGTGGCTACACCTTC
CASSSTVSGYTF
>TRBV29-1|TRBJ1-2|.|few|10
TGCAGCGTGGCCATCTATGGCTACACCTTC
CSVAIYGYTF
>TRBV7-2|TRBJ2-1|TRBD2|.|15
TGTGCCAGCAGCTTTATAGCGGGAGGGGGCAATGAGCAGTTCTTC
CASSFIAGGGNEQFF
>TRBV19|TRBJ2-1|TRBD2|many|15
TGTGCCAGTAGTTTCTTGGGAGGGCCATACAATGAGCAGTTCTTC
CASSFLGGPYNEQFF
>TRBV7-3|TRBJ2-3|.|.|14
TGTGCCAGCAGCTCGGACTCGCGCACAGATACGCAGTATTTT
CASSSDSRTDTQYF
>TRBV6-6|TRBJ1-2|.|many|15
TGTGCCAGCACGCCCTCACCGGGGAGCCCCTATGGCTACACCTTC
CASTPSPGSPYGYTF
>TRBV5-5|TRBJ2-1|.|many|11
TGTGCCAGCAGCTTCGCCAGCGGGCAGTTCTTC
CASSFASGQFF
>TRBV7-9|TRBJ2-7|.|.|15
TGTGCCAGCAGCCCCCGGGACGGAGGCTTGTACGAGCAGTACTTC
CASSPRDGGLYEQYF
>TRBV6-6|TRBJ1-6|.|many|13
TGTGCCAGCACCGGACTGAAAGATTCACCCCTCCACTTT
CASTGLKDSPLHF
>TRBV6-1|TRBJ2-1|.|.|12
TGTGCCAGCAGTGGACAGATTAATGAGCAGTTCTTC
CASSGQINEQFF
>TRBV7-2|TRBJ1-5|.|.|14
TGTGCCAGCAGCTTAACTTCGGGCAATCAGCCCCAGCATTTT
CASSLTSGNQPQHF
>TRBV7-9|TRBJ1-1|.|few|14
TGTGCCAGCAGCCCCGCCTATTTCGGGGCTGAAGCTTTCTTT
CASSPAYFGAEAFF
>TRBV7-2|TRBJ2-5|.|few|14
TGTGCCAGCAGCTTTCAGGGCTCGGGGGAGACCCAGTACTTC
CASSFQGSGETQYF
>TRBV7-2|TRBJ2-7|TRBD2|.|13
TGTGCCAGCAGCCCAAGACTAGCGGGCCCGCAGTACTTC
CASSPRLAGPQYF
>TRBV28|TRBJ2-7|.|many|15
TGTGCCAGCAGTTTAAGGACCAGGGGCTCCTACGAGCAGTACTTC
CASSLRTRGSYEQYF
>TRBV7-6|TRBJ1-3|TRBD1|few|16
TGTGCCAGCAGCCTAGGACAGGGGATCTCTGGAAACACCATATATTTT
CASSLGQGISGNTIYF
>TRBV30|TRBJ1-1|.|few|13
TGTGCCTGGAGTCGACAGAGGAACACTGAAGCTTTCTTT
CAWSRQRNTEAFF
>TRBV11-3|TRBJ2-5|.|few|13
TGTGCCAGCAGCTTAGACCCCCTGGAGACCCAGTACTTC
CASSLDPLETQYF
>TRBV7-2|TRBJ2-7|.|.|15
TGTGCCAGCAGCTTAGTTCCAGCGGCTGTGGTCGAGCAGTACTTC
CASSLVPAAVVEQYF
>TRBV6-5|TRBJ2-5|.|few|13
TGTGCCAGCAGTCGAATCGGGGGCGGGACCCAGTACTTC
CASSRIGGGTQYF
>TRBV2|TRBJ2-3|.|.|12
TGTGCCAGCAGTGACTTAGTCGATACGCAGTATTTT
CASSDLVDTQYF
>TRBV7-2|TRBJ1-2|TRBD1|.|15
TGTGCCAGCAGCCAATTCGACAGGGTCGGAGGCGGCTACACCTTC
CASSQFDRVGGGYTF
>TRBV2|TRBJ2-5|TRBD1|.|13
TGTGCCAGCACGACAGACAGGGAAGAGACCCAGTACTTC
CASTTDREETQYF
>TRBV28|TRBJ2-5|TRBD2|few|17
TGTGCCAGCAGTTTACAGTCTGGCGGGGGATGGCGGAAGACCCAGTACTTC
CASSLQSGGGWRKTQYF
>TRBV27|TRBJ1-5|.|.|13
TGTGCCAGCAGACAGAATAGCAATCAGCCCCAGCATTTT
CASRQNSNQPQHF
>TRBV28|TRBJ2-7|TRBD2|many|15
TGTGCCAGCAGTCTAGCGGGAGGTTTGTCCTACGAGCAGTACTTC
CASSLAGGLSYEQYF
>TRBV18|TRBJ2-3|TRBD1|many|17
TGTGCCAGCTCACCACCCAGGACAGGGCCTCGCGCAGATACGCAGTATTTT
CASSPPRTGPRADTQYF
>TRBV18|TRBJ2-5|.|few|13
TGTGCCAGCTCACCTTTAGCCCAAGAGACCCAGTACTTC
CASSPLAQETQYF
>TRBV11-2|TRBJ2-4|TRBD1|.|15
TGTGCCAGCAGCCCAGCAGGGACAGGGGCCAACATTCAGTACTTC
CASSPAGTGANIQYF
>TRBV29-1|TRBJ2-4|TRBD1|many|16
TGCAGCGCTGCACAAGACAGGGGATTCTCCAAAAACATTCAGTACTTC
CSAAQDRGFSKNIQYF
>TRBV18|TRBJ2-1|.|.|14
TGTGCCAGCTCACCACAGACTAGCTACAATGAGCAGTTCTTC
CASSPQTSYNEQFF
>TRBV29-1|TRBJ2-7|TRBD1|.|14
TGCAGCGTTGCACCGGGACAGGGTTTAACAGAGCAGTACTTC
CSVAPGQGLTEQYF
>TRBV20-1|TRBJ2-5|.|few|15
TGCAGTGCTAGAGATTACGGGAGCCGGGGGAAGACCCAGTACTTC
CSARDYGSRGKTQYF
>TRBV7-2|TRBJ2-1|.|many|11
TGTGCCAGCAGCTCCTGGAATGAGCAGTTCTTC
CASSSWNEQFF
>TRBV18|TRBJ2-3|.|.|11
TGTGCCAGCTCGACGCAAGATACGCAGTATTTT
CASSTQDTQYF
>TRBV12-5|TRBJ2-1|.|few|16
TGTGCTAGTGGTCAACCTACGTCGAGCTCCTACAATGAGCAGTTCTTC
CASGQPTSSSYNEQFF
>TRBV25-1|TRBJ2-7|.|.|13
TGTGCCAGCAGTGAGGCGGGGCTCTTGGAGCAGTACTTC
CASSEAGLLEQYF
>TRBV20-1|TRBJ2-7|.|few|12
TGCAGTGCTAGTCTTCGGGGGTACGAGCAGTACTTC
CSASLRGYEQYF
>TRBV30|TRBJ2-1|.|few|11
TGTGCCTGGTCTCCAGGGATGGAGCAGTTCTTC
CAWSPGMEQFF
>TRBV18|TRBJ1-2|.|.|14
TGTGCCAGCTCACCAAGCAGGGAAGGATATGGCTACACCTTC
CASSPSREGYGYTF
>TRBV18|TRBJ2-2|TRBD1|.|15
TGTGCCAGCTCACCAGGGACAGGCCGGAGAGGGGAGCTGTTTTTT
CASSPGTGRRGELFF
>TRBV29-1|TRBJ2-5|.|few|13
TGCAGCGTTGCCCCCCGGATGGGAGAGACCCAGTACTTC
CSVAPRMGETQYF